These 16 T cell receptor beta chains originate from one sample sequenced in a study of T cells in Graves' hyperthyroidism and ophthalmopathy. RNA transcripts were the template for amplifying TCR beta CDR3 regions. During a first-round RT-PCR of the TCR CDR3, the HTBI primer set was used. One entry per CDR3 protein, called by TCRdb with MiXCR from the multiplex PCR reads. The sample consists of 300,000 to 500,000 distinct CDR3 sequences, about 15% of them appearing once. Material: blood. All receptors derive from a woman in her twenties or thirties with Graves' hyperthyroidism.

The chain couples TRBV19 to TRBJ2-7, with D unclear. This CDR3 spans 13 amino acids. Germline V gene data show CDR1 as LNHDA and CDR2 as SQIVND (reference sequence). Trimming stripped 3 bases from V and 4 bases from J, with 10 bases between. Here the CDR3 reads CASSMQSTYEQYF. The DNA for the CDR3 is TGTGCCAGTAGTATGCAGTCGACGTACGAGCAGTACTTC. The full variable domain, its missing parts supplied by reference TRBV19 and TRBJ2-7, is DGGITQSPKYLFRKEGQNVTLSCEQNLNHDAMYWYRQDPGQGLRLIYYSQIVNDFQKGDIAEGYSVSREKKESFPLTVTSAQKNPTAFYLCASSMQSTYEQYFGPGTRLTVT.

The gene calls are TRBV6-2 or TRBV6-3 and TRBJ2-7, with 13 bases lining up with TRBD2. Germline CDR1 reads MNHEY; CDR2 reads SVGEGT. V lost 8 bases and J lost 2; bases outside the gene matches: 3. The CDR3 loop spans 14 amino acids. The CDR3 region has the DNA TGTGCCAGCCAGGGGACTAGCGGGACCTACGAGCAGTACTTC. Amino acids: CASQGTSGTYEQYF.

This clonotype was counted ten times or more. The chain combines TRBV2 with TRBJ2-4; 8 bases match TRBD1. V shed 5 bases, J shed 5 bases, and the junction held 2 bases outside the gene matches. Per germline, CDR1 SNHLY and CDR2 FYNNEI. The CDR3 covers 13 residues. CDR3 DNA sequence: TGTGCCAGCAGTCCGGGACAGGAAAACATTCAGTACTTC. It yields the protein CASSPGQENIQYF. The full variable domain, rest sourced from reference TRBV2 and TRBJ2-4, is EPEVTQTPSHQVTQMGQEVILRCVPISNHLYFYWYRQILGQKVEFLVSFYNNEISEKSEIFDDQFSVERPDGSNFTLKIRSTKLEDSAMYFCASSPGQENIQYFGAGTRLSVL.

This clonotype has a handful of counts. The rearrangement links TRBV4-1 to TRBJ2-5; the D is unclear. CDR3 length equals 16 residues. Looked up from germline, CDR1 is MGHRA and CDR2 is YSYEKL. Trimming shortened V by 1 base and J by 4 bases, and 16 bases separated the two germline ends. CDR3 sequence (DNA): TGCGCCAGCAGCCAAGTCAGTGACTCCCAAGGAGAGACCCAGTACTTC. Protein: CASSQVSDSQGETQYF.

This clonotype appeared once. A read error may be the cause here, since a much bigger clone is one base away. The chain recombines TRBV7-9 with TRBJ1-2; TRBD1 matches 7 bases. Unmatched junction bases numbered 6, after V lost 5 bases and J lost 3 bases. Germline CDR1 is SEHNR and CDR2 is FQNEAQ (reference sequence). CDR3 length: 14 amino acids. CDR3 residues: CASSPGQSDYGYTF. The DNA for the CDR3 is TGTGCCAGCAGCCCGGGACAGTCTGACTATGGCTACACCTTC.

This clonotype was detected many times. The rearrangement joins TRBV28 to TRBJ1-2, with D perhaps TRBD1 (5 bases). V gave up 5 bases and J gave up 2 bases, with 12 bases separating them. CDR3 length: 14 residues. Germline lookup yields CDR1 MDHEN and CDR2 SYDVKM. The CDR3 coding sequence is TGTGCCAGCAGTATACCAGGGCAAAACTATGGCTACACCTTC. Its translation: CASSIPGQNYGYTF.

The V and J genes are TRBV19 and TRBJ2-1; possibly TRBD1 for D (6 bases). Germline V gene sequence: CDR1 LNHDA, CDR2 SQIVND (reference sequence). The CDR3 is 15 amino acids. Trimming left V 6 bases short and J 3 bases short, with 15 bases between. The CDR3 protein is CASSLQGSVYNEQFF. As DNA, the CDR3 is TGTGCCAGTAGCCTACAGGGATCGGTCTACAATGAGCAGTTCTTC.

This clonotype was picked up a small number of times. The rearrangement joins TRBV9 to TRBJ2-1; D possibly matches TRBD1 or TRBD2 (5 bases each). This CDR3 is built from 13 residues. The V end was cut by 4 bases, the J end by 8 bases, with 13 bases between. Per the germline V gene, CDR1 is SGDLS and CDR2 is YYNGEE. As DNA, the CDR3 is TGTGCCAGCAGCCCCTCGGGACGCGATGAGCAGTTCTTC. Translation gives CASSPSGRDEQFF.

The sample holds many counts of this clonotype. This chain joins TRBV7-2 and TRBJ2-2, with 7 bases fitting TRBD1. This CDR3 region has 15 residues. CDR1 and CDR2 (germline): SGHTA, FQGNSA. V was pared by 1 base and J by 6 bases, with 5 bases of the junction left unmatched. CDR3 protein: CASSLDGTVPGELFF. In DNA, the CDR3 is TGTGCCAGCAGCTTAGACGGGACAGTGCCCGGGGAGCTGTTTTTT.

This clonotype was observed at least ten times. The rearrangement uses TRBV11-2 and TRBJ2-1; weak D call: TRBD2 (5 bases). Germline values: CDR1 SGHAT, CDR2 FQNNGV. V was shortened by 3 bases and J by 6 bases, with 15 bases between the two germline ends. The CDR3 has 15 residues. The CDR3 reads CASSFSLELSNEQFF. In DNA, the CDR3 is TGTGCCAGCAGCTTTTCACTAGAACTCAGCAATGAGCAGTTCTTC.

This clonotype was recorded many times. This chain joins TRBV6-1 and TRBJ2-1; a weak D match, TRBD2 (6 bases). The CDR3 length is 16 residues. The germline CDR1 and CDR2 sequences are MNHNS and SASEGT. The V and J ends lost 0 bases and 8 bases respectively, with 17 bases between them. The chain's CDR3 is CASSEAWLAGSHEQFF. The CDR3 DNA reads TGTGCCAGCAGTGAAGCGTGGCTAGCCGGGAGCCATGAGCAGTTCTTC.

This clonotype was recorded a few times. This sequence joins TRBV15 and TRBJ2-7; tentative D call: TRBD2 (7 bases). This CDR3 region has 18 residues. Germline CDR1 reads LNHNV; CDR2 reads YYDKDF (reference sequence). The ends were cut back, 0 bases at V and 7 bases at J, with 25 bases in the middle. The CDR3 nucleotides are TGTGCCACCAGCAGAGAGGGGGGCGGGGGACGGAGGACGGGGGAGCAGTACTTC. Translation gives CATSREGGGGRRTGEQYF.

This clonotype was observed at least ten times. The chain links TRBV20-1 to TRBJ2-3; D remains ambiguous. V shed 5 bases and J shed 1 base, with 13 bases lying between them. The CDR3 is made up of 14 amino acids. CDR1 DFQATT and CDR2 SNEGSKA come from the germline V gene (reference sequence). For the CDR3, the DNA is TGCAGTGCTCCCCGAAGGGATGGCACAGATACGCAGTATTTT. It encodes CSAPRRDGTDTQYF.

This clonotype was counted many times. As DNA, the CDR3 is TGTGCCAGCAGCTTATCTAGCGGGAGAACTAATGAGCAGTTCTTC. Its translation: CASSLSSGRTNEQFF. This chain links TRBV7-3 with TRBJ2-1; 10 bases align to TRBD2. This CDR3 comprises 15 residues. Trimming took 2 bases from V and 7 from J; bases not matched to a gene: 5. Germline V gives CDR1 SGHTA, CDR2 FQGTGA.

The DNA of the CDR3 is TGTGCCAGCAGTTTAGCTTTCCAGCGTTTTAACACCGGGGAGCTGTTTTTT. Protein: CASSLAFQRFNTGELFF. The chain couples TRBV12-3 or TRBV12-4 to TRBJ2-2; D is undetermined. Trimming removed 0 bases from V and 2 bases from J, with 13 bases in between. This CDR3 contains 17 residues.

This clonotype was seen at least ten times. V and J are TRBV11-2 and TRBJ2-1; TRBD2 agrees at 8 bases. Trimming removed 1 base from V and 0 bases from J; junction bases left unmatched: 14. This CDR3 is 20 amino acids long. CDR1 and CDR2 from the germline V gene are SGHAT and FQNNGV. The CDR3 coding sequence is TGTGCCAGCAGCTTAGGTCTGGGGCTAGCGGGCTTAGCCTCCTACAATGAGCAGTTCTTC. Translating it yields CASSLGLGLAGLASYNEQFF.